This entry lists 17 T cell receptor beta chains sequenced from one sample in a study of blood T cell repertoires in COVID-19 (dated by TCRdb to between 2020 and 2021). Library preparation used the immunoSEQ multiplex PCR assay. In TCRdb, the immuneACCESS table is reduced to in-frame sequences with V and J assigned. These tables do not hold every clone; where another copy was compared, an unresolved V gene accounts for under half, and the others remain unexplained. Recorded for this sample are 65,000 to 85,000 clones; about four fifths of them occurred a single time. Less than 6% of the sample rests with the top ten. Sequenced sample: peripheral blood. The source is an elderly woman with active or convalescent COVID-19.

This clone was detected a few times. The CDR3 bases are TGCAGTGCTAGAGATTCCCTGACCCAGTACTTC. Amino acid sequence: CSARDSLTQYF. The chain couples TRBV20-1 to TRBJ2-5; no definite D call. There are 11 residues in the CDR3. V was cut by 0 bases and J by 7 bases, with 6 bases left in between. Germline V gene sequence: CDR1 DFQATT, CDR2 SNEGSKA (reference sequence).

The chain has TRBV6-5 and TRBJ1-3; D unclear. The germline V gene has CDR1 MNHEY and CDR2 SVGAGI. The CDR3 extends over 15 amino acids. V lost 4 bases to trimming and J lost 0 bases, with 10 bases between them. This chain's CDR3 is CASSFSPYSGNTIYF. The CDR3 DNA follows: TGTGCCAGCAGTTTTTCACCCTACTCTGGAAACACCATATATTTT.

This chain links TRBV6-5 with TRBJ2-7; no firm D call. The CDR3 sequence is 12 residues long. Germline V gene sequence: CDR1 MNHEY, CDR2 SVGAGI. Trimming took off 6 bases at V and 2 bases at J, with 8 bases between the two ends. The CDR3 reads CASRTTAYEQYF. The CDR3 DNA sequence: TGTGCCAGCAGAACCACAGCCTACGAGCAGTACTTC.

The V call is TRBV29-1, the J call TRBJ1-1; 10 bases align to TRBD1. V shed 6 bases, J shed 4 bases, and the junction held 5 bases outside the gene matches. The CDR3 covers 13 residues. Per the germline V gene, CDR1 is SQVTM and CDR2 is ANQGSEA. The CDR3 loop reads CSVQTGGGTEAFF. CDR3 in DNA: TGCAGCGTCCAGACAGGGGGCGGCACTGAAGCTTTCTTT.

The chain uses TRBV2 and TRBJ2-2, with 8 nucleotides matching TRBD1. J lost 5 bases, V lost 4 bases, and 6 bases had no gene match. The CDR3 length is 15 residues. Germline V gene data show CDR1 as SNHLY and CDR2 as FYNNEI. The CDR3 sequence: CASSGRDRRTGELFF. CDR3 coding DNA: TGTGCCAGCAGTGGGAGGGACAGGAGAACCGGGGAGCTGTTTTTT.

The rearrangement links TRBV4-3 to TRBJ1-6, with D maybe TRBD1 (5 bases). V dropped 6 bases and J dropped 10 bases, with 19 bases sitting between them. This CDR3 region has 15 residues. CDR1 and CDR2 (germline): LGHNA, YSLEER. CDR3 sequence (DNA): TGCGCCAGCAGATTAAGCGACAGCACTAAATCACCCCTCCACTTT. This codes for CASRLSDSTKSPLHF.

This clone came up a few times. The rearrangement joins TRBV19 to TRBJ1-1, with D possibly matching TRBD1 (5 bases). Germline assignment: CDR1 LNHDA and CDR2 SQIVND (reference sequence). V was shortened by 1 base and J by 4 bases, with 13 bases between the two germline ends. The CDR3 loop spans 15 amino acids. CDR3 bases: TGTGCCAGTAGTATAGTTCTGGGAAGGGGCACTGAAGCTTTCTTT. The encoded protein is CASSIVLGRGTEAFF.

The chain recombines TRBV6-1 with TRBJ1-3; the D gene is possibly TRBD1 (6 bases). The CDR3 extends over 14 amino acids. Germline V gene lookup returns CDR1 MNHNS and CDR2 SASEGT. V was trimmed by 2 bases and J by 5 bases, leaving 10 bases between them. CDR3 in DNA: TGTGCCAGCAGTGAAAGTACAGGGCGAAACACCATATATTTT. It is translated as CASSESTGRNTIYF.

J is TRBJ1-6 and V is TRBV27; a weak D match, TRBD1 (6 bases). Per germline, CDR1 MNHEY and CDR2 SMNVEV (reference sequence). Trimming cost V 6 bases and J 5 bases, with 17 bases left between them. This CDR3 comprises 16 residues. The CDR3 is CASRDRFFSNNSPLHF. CDR3 sequence (DNA): TGTGCCAGCAGAGACAGGTTCTTCTCTAATAATTCACCCCTCCACTTT.

V gene TRBV6-5 combines with J gene TRBJ1-5; TRBD1 is a possible D gene (6 bases). This CDR3 is 15 amino acids long. V lost 6 bases and J 7 bases, leaving 19 bases between the germline ends. The germline CDR1 and CDR2 sequences are MNHEY and SVGAGI. DNA for the CDR3: TGTGCCAGCAGCCCCGGGGGGGGCGGGAACCAGCCCCAGCATTTT. It is translated as CASSPGGGGNQPQHF.

The chain carries TRBV27 and TRBJ2-1, with a tentative D call TRBD2 (6 bases). This CDR3 has 14 amino acids. The ends were cut back, 4 bases at V and 10 bases at J, with 17 bases in the middle. The germline gives CDR1 MNHEY, CDR2 SMNVEV (reference sequence). The CDR3 reads CASSSSGRRQEQFF. The CDR3 DNA reads TGTGCCAGCAGTTCGAGCGGGCGGCGACAGGAGCAGTTCTTC.

V usage is TRBV5-1 and J usage is TRBJ2-5; a possible D gene is TRBD2 (6 bases). This CDR3 is built from 14 residues. The germline V gene has CDR1 SGHRS and CDR2 YFSETQ. Trimming removed 1 base at V and 4 bases at J, with 11 bases between. CDR3 region: CASSLSGERETQYF. In DNA form, the CDR3 reads TGCGCCAGCAGCTTGTCGGGAGAGCGAGAGACCCAGTACTTC.

The chain has TRBV19 and TRBJ2-3, with D tentatively TRBD2 (6 bases). This CDR3 comprises 16 residues. V gave up 7 bases and J gave up 3 bases, with 20 bases separating them. The germline gives CDR1 LNHDA, CDR2 SQIVND (reference sequence). The CDR3: CASKALPGVGTDTQYF. The CDR3 DNA follows: TGTGCCAGTAAGGCACTTCCGGGGGTCGGAACAGATACGCAGTATTTT.

This clone appeared once. This CDR3 is CSVTGVKHNEQFF. In DNA, the CDR3 is TGCAGCGTCACAGGGGTAAAACACAATGAGCAGTTCTTC. The V and J genes are TRBV29-1 and TRBJ2-1; TRBD1 agrees at 7 bases. The CDR3 extends over 13 amino acids. Unmatched junction bases numbered 7, after V lost 6 bases and J lost 5 bases. Per germline, CDR1 SQVTM and CDR2 ANQGSEA.

The rearrangement joins TRBV21-1 to TRBJ1-2; whether TRBD1, the table's D call, matches the DNA was not checked. TRBV21-1 is tagged as a pseudogene. This CDR3 comprises 18 residues. CDR3 in DNA: TGTGCCAGCAGCAAAGTAGCCCGGAGACAGGGGAATTATTTTCGCTACACCTTC. Translated, it gives CASSKVARRQGNYFRYTF.

The rearrangement uses TRBV10-2 and TRBJ1-6; tentative D call: TRBD1 (5 bases). Looked up from germline, CDR1 is WSHSY and CDR2 is SAAADI. The CDR3 consists of 15 residues. Trimming stripped 9 bases from V and 1 base from J, with 13 bases between. The CDR3: CASSIQGSYNSPLHF. CDR3 bases: TGCGCCAGTTCTATCCAGGGATCCTATAATTCACCCCTCCACTTT.

The CDR3 DNA reads as TGTGCCAGCAGCTTAGCGCTTGGGGCAGAAGAAGAGACCCAGTACTTC. This gives the protein CASSLALGAEEETQYF. The rearrangement links TRBV11-1 to TRBJ2-5; the D gene is possibly TRBD1 (5 bases). The CDR3 covers 16 residues. Germline lookup yields CDR1 SGHAT and CDR2 FQDESV (reference sequence). Trimming removed 0 bases at V and 3 bases at J, with 14 bases between.